This T cell receptor (beta chain) originates from a study of blood T cell repertoires in COVID-19. Study-level background: Samples representing acute and convalescent COVID-19 were sourced from the United States, Italy and Spain. Nucleic acid was either cDNA or gDNA, and it came from T cells, B-cell-depleted T cells, or PBMCs.

This clone was counted between two and nine times. CDR1 is MGHRA, CDR2 YSYEKL, per germline. The V end was cut by 0 bases, the J end by 7 bases, with 16 bases between. The length of the CDR3 is 15 residues. Methods used by the authors: Estimated nucleated cell counts came from reference gene primer amplification. Using immunoSEQ multiplex PCR, the repertoire was profiled, and TCRdb retains in-frame clones only, with some absent. That table gives V, J and clone size, and the DNA gave D and trimming. Counted here are 150,000 to 200,000 clones, around 85% occurring once; the ten biggest clones make up around 1.9%.

The rearrangement links TRBV4-1 to TRBJ2-7, with D perhaps TRBD1 (5 bases). The receptor was derived from a man between 65 and 85 years old with active or convalescent COVID-19. The source material was peripheral blood. The CDR3 spells CASSQDRVPFEEQYF. CDR3 sequence (DNA): TGCGCCAGCAGCCAAGACAGGGTTCCATTTGAAGAGCAGTACTTC.